One sample yielded the 5 T cell receptor beta chains listed below, sequenced in a study of cytomegalovirus exposure and HLA in healthy donors. The data were produced by immunoSEQ multiplex PCR, yet TCRdb's version contains in-frame clones alone and is incomplete. In the table there are about 190,000 clones, about 84% of which are singletons. What was sequenced was PBMCs. These receptors were collected from a woman under 30 in good health and CMV-seronegative.

V is TRBV19 and J is TRBJ2-7; D call uncertain. This CDR3 contains 14 residues. Looked up from germline, CDR1 is LNHDA and CDR2 is SQIVND (reference sequence). The V and J ends lost 0 bases and 6 bases respectively, with 12 bases between them. The CDR3 DNA sequence: TGTGCCAGTAGTATAGACAGTTCCGGAGCCGAGCAGTACTTC. Protein sequence: CASSIDSSGAEQYF.

The V and J genes are TRBV9 and TRBJ1-1; D is ambiguous. The length of the CDR3 is 14 residues. The germline gives CDR1 SGDLS, CDR2 YYNGEE. Trimming stripped 4 bases from V and 3 bases from J, with 13 bases between. The CDR3 sequence: CASSQRWVDTEAFF. CDR3 DNA: TGTGCCAGCAGCCAGCGGTGGGTTGACACTGAAGCTTTCTTT.

This clone was seen once. The V gene is TRBV29-1, the J gene TRBJ2-2; a possible D gene is TRBD1 (5 bases). The germline CDR1 and CDR2 sequences are SQVTM and ANQGSEA. Trimming removed 3 bases at V and 7 bases at J, with 15 bases between. CDR3 length: 14 amino acids. The DNA of the CDR3 is TGCAGCGTTGAGAAGGCAGGGTCAATCGGGGAGCTGTTTTTT. Encoded protein: CSVEKAGSIGELFF.

This chain links TRBV19 with TRBJ1-2; possibly TRBD1 for D (6 bases). V was clipped by 5 bases and J by 4 bases, with 8 bases between them. Germline CDR1 reads LNHDA; CDR2 reads SQIVND (reference sequence). This CDR3 spans 12 amino acids. The CDR3 region has the DNA TGTGCCAGTAGTCCAGGGGTCTATGGCTACACCTTC. Its protein product is CASSPGVYGYTF.

The chain is built from TRBV7-2 and TRBJ2-7; TRBD1 might be the D (6 bases). CDR1 and CDR2 (germline): SGHTA, FQGNSA. V was trimmed by 10 bases and J by 4 bases, leaving 14 bases between them. The length of the CDR3 is 12 residues. Here the CDR3 reads CATRDTSYEQYF. DNA for the CDR3: TGTGCCACCCGGGACACCTCTTACGAGCAGTACTTC.